Each of the 14 T cell receptor beta chains below was sequenced from the same sample in a study of cytomegalovirus exposure and HLA in healthy donors. Here immunoSEQ multiplex PCR was the method, and the copy in TCRdb shows in-frame clones only, minus some. The sample includes tens of thousands of clones, around 95% of them seen just once. Specimen: PBMCs. The receptor set was obtained from a woman aged 18-29 years in good health and CMV-seropositive.

The rearrangement joins TRBV7-8 to TRBJ2-5; perhaps TRBD2 as D (6 bases). Deletions cut 8 bases from V and 5 bases from J, with 36 bases between. Germline CDR1 reads SGHVS; CDR2 reads FQNEAQ. The CDR3 consists of 20 residues. CDR3 region: CASLGTTLFRRDLEGETQYF. The CDR3 DNA reads as TGTGCCAGCCTGGGGACCACTTTATTTCGCAGGGATTTGGAGGGCGAGACCCAGTACTTC. Supplemented by reference TRBV7-8 and TRBJ2-5, the full variable domain reads GAGVSQSPRYKVAKRGQDVALRCDPISGHVSLFWYQQALGQGPEFLTYFQNEAQLDKSGLPSDRFFAERPEGSVSTLKIQRTQQEDSAVYLCASLGTTLFRRDLEGETQYFGPGTRLLVL.

The chain carries TRBV5-1 and TRBJ1-2; tentative D call: TRBD1 (5 bases). In germline, CDR1 is SGHRS, CDR2 YFSETQ. The V gene lost 1 base and the J gene lost 6 bases, with 16 bases spanning the gap. The CDR3 extends over 15 amino acids. In DNA, the CDR3 is TGCGCCAGCAGCTTGCAGGCGACAGTAAACCATGGCTACACCTTC. Encoded protein: CASSLQATVNHGYTF.

V gene TRBV6-6 combines with J gene TRBJ1-2; D not certain. Germline CDR1 MNHNY, CDR2 SVGAGI (reference sequence). The germline V and J ends were trimmed by 8 bases and 0 bases, with 10 bases remaining between them. The CDR3 runs 13 residues. The CDR3 loop reads CASEGGTNYGYTF. CDR3 DNA sequence: TGTGCCAGCGAGGGCGGAACTAACTATGGCTACACCTTC.

The chain uses TRBV2 and TRBJ2-1; possible D gene TRBD1, 5 bases. The CDR3 sequence is 11 residues long. V lost 11 bases and J lost 9, with 14 bases in between. CDR1 is SNHLY, CDR2 FYNNEI, per germline. CDR3 protein: CAGAVVGEQFF. The DNA for the CDR3 is TGTGCCGGGGCCGTGGTGGGTGAGCAGTTCTTC.

This clone appeared once. The chain has TRBV5-4 and TRBJ1-2; 10 nucleotides match TRBD1. With V trimmed by 5 bases and J by 3 bases, 7 bases remained unmatched. This CDR3 region has 15 residues. CDR1 is SGHNT, CDR2 YYREEE, per germline (reference sequence). The CDR3 nucleotides are TGTGCCAGCAGGCCGACAGGGGGCTCGGACTATGGCTACACCTTC. Its translation is CASRPTGGSDYGYTF.

This clone was seen a single time. V is TRBV7-2 and J is TRBJ1-5; a weak D match, TRBD1 (5 bases). From germline, CDR1 is SGHTA and CDR2 FQGNSA. This CDR3 comprises 15 residues. Trimming took 2 bases from V and 2 from J, leaving 10 bases between them. The CDR3 spells CASSLRGNGNQPQHF. The CDR3, as DNA: TGTGCCAGCAGCTTAAGGGGAAATGGCAATCAGCCCCAGCATTTT.

For the CDR3, the DNA is TGTGCCACCCAATCCGGACAGTCGAACACTGAAGCTTTCTTT. It encodes CATQSGQSNTEAFF. The chain links TRBV27 to TRBJ1-1; D may be TRBD1 (6 bases). In germline, CDR1 is MNHEY, CDR2 SMNVEV (reference sequence). The germline V and J ends were trimmed by 10 bases and 1 base, with 16 bases remaining between them. The CDR3 sequence is 14 residues long.

This clone was detected only a few times. V and J are TRBV28 and TRBJ2-5; 10 nucleotides align to TRBD2. V was clipped by 6 bases and J by 2 bases; unmatched bases: 6. Germline V CDR1 and CDR2: MDHEN, SYDVKM. This CDR3 is built from 15 residues. CDR3 region: CASSLLAGRQETQYF. CDR3 DNA: TGTGCCAGCAGCCTACTAGCGGGAAGGCAAGAGACCCAGTACTTC.

This clone was observed once. The genes are TRBV13 and TRBJ2-1, with D perhaps TRBD2 (5 bases). CDR3 length equals 16 residues. In germline, CDR1 is PRHDT, CDR2 FYEKMQ (reference sequence). Trimming left V 1 base short and J 3 bases short, with 13 bases between. The CDR3 nucleotides are TGTGCCAGCAGCTTAGCGTTCGGCGGGTACTACAATGAGCAGTTCTTC. Translation gives CASSLAFGGYYNEQFF. Full variable domain (outside the CDR3, taken from reference TRBV13 and TRBJ2-1): AAGVIQSPRHLIKEKRETATLKCYPIPRHDTVYWYQQGPGQDPQFLISFYEKMQSDKGSIPDRFSAQQFSDYHSELNMSSLELGDSALYFCASSLAFGGYYNEQFFGPGTRLTVL.

The rearrangement joins TRBV29-1 to TRBJ1-1; D uncertain. Between the trimmed V and J ends, which lost 3 bases and 7 bases, there was a span of 9 bases. CDR3 size: 11 residues. The germline V gene has CDR1 SQVTM and CDR2 ANQGSEA. CDR3 nucleotides: TGCAGCGTTGAGTCCCGGTATGAAGCTTTCTTT. Amino acids: CSVESRYEAFF.

The chain is built from TRBV7-6 and TRBJ2-7; D not certain. CDR1 SGHVS and CDR2 FNYEAQ come from the germline V gene. This CDR3 region has 13 residues. With 1 base removed from V and 1 base from J, the gap between germline ends came to 5 bases. CDR3 in amino acids: CASSLDSSYEQYF. The CDR3, as DNA: TGTGCCAGCAGCTTAGACTCATCCTACGAGCAGTACTTC.

This sequence joins TRBV10-3 and TRBJ1-3; TRBD1 is a possible D gene (6 bases). This CDR3 region has 15 residues. Per germline, CDR1 ENHRY and CDR2 SYGVKD. Trimming cost V 5 bases and J 2 bases, with 13 bases left between them. The CDR3 DNA reads TGTGCCATCAGTACGGCACAGGGTACTGGAAACACCATATATTTT. It translates to CAISTAQGTGNTIYF.

The J gene is TRBJ1-1, the V gene TRBV4-1; D is unresolved. The germline gives CDR1 MGHRA, CDR2 YSYEKL. Trimming shortened V by 4 bases and J by 1 base, and 13 bases separated the two germline ends. This CDR3 has 15 amino acids. DNA for the CDR3: TGCGCCAGCAGCCCCATGGGCGGAGGGAACACTGAAGCTTTCTTT. It codes for CASSPMGGGNTEAFF.

This chain joins TRBV6-5 and TRBJ1-2; possibly TRBD1 for D (6 bases). Germline CDR1 MNHEY, CDR2 SVGAGI. This CDR3 is built from 14 residues. Trimming shortened V by 2 bases and J by 2 bases, and 9 bases separated the two germline ends. The chain's CDR3 is CASSYRDRNYGYTF. CDR3 coding DNA: TGTGCCAGCAGTTACAGAGACAGGAACTATGGCTACACCTTC.